Following are 20 T cell receptor beta chains from one sample sequenced in a study of CDR3 diversity in severe acne. TCRdb reanalysed the PCR reads using MiXCR and keeps one entry per CDR3 protein. Of some 84,000 distinct CDR3 sequences in the sample, about 52% are singletons; the top ten hold 9.5% to 13%. The sample taken for sequencing was blood. The receptors shown here come from a male donor in good health, serving as a control.

V and J are TRBV7-3 and TRBJ2-7; 8 bases are shared with TRBD2. Trimming took 11 bases from V and 1 from J; bases not matched to a gene: 4. This CDR3 contains 12 residues. Germline V lookup: CDR1 SGHTA, CDR2 FQGTGA. The CDR3 region has the DNA TGTGCCCTCGGGGGGGAGTCCTACGAGCAGTACTTC. This gives the protein CALGGESYEQYF.

The chain carries TRBV12-3 or TRBV12-4 and TRBJ1-2, with D unresolved. The CDR3 is 16 residues long. The V end was cut by 3 bases, the J end by 4 bases, with 18 bases between. The CDR3 nucleotides are TGTGCCAGCAGTTTTCGGGTTCCCCTTCCAGGCTATGGCTACACCTTC. This translates into CASSFRVPLPGYGYTF.

About this clonotype: Since the CDR3 does not end with the conserved phenylalanine or tryptophan, this likely comes from a read error. V gene TRBV4-1 combines with J gene TRBJ1-1; TRBD1 agrees at 8 bases. The germline V gene has CDR1 MGHRA and CDR2 YSYEKL. The J segment lost 1 base and the V segment lost 0 bases, leaving 7 bases of the junction unmatched. The CDR3 contains 17 residues. This chain's CDR3 is CASSQDAGGNGNTEAFL. The CDR3 bases are TGCGCCAGCAGCCAAGATGCAGGGGGCAACGGGAACACTGAAGCTTTCCTT.

The V call is TRBV6-1, the J call TRBJ1-2; D call uncertain. This CDR3 has 12 residues. CDR1 MNHNS and CDR2 SASEGT come from the germline V gene. Trimming took 5 bases from V and 3 from J, leaving 7 bases between them. The CDR3 nucleotides are TGTGCCAGCAGTCACACCGACTATGGCTACACCTTC. Its protein product is CASSHTDYGYTF.

At least ten counts were recorded for this clonotype. This chain joins TRBV20-1 and TRBJ2-5, with TRBD1 as a possible D gene (5 bases). Looked up from germline, CDR1 is DFQATT and CDR2 is SNEGSKA (reference sequence). V was pared by 5 bases and J by 5 bases, with 21 bases between. CDR3 size: 15 residues. DNA of the CDR3: TGCAGTGCTCCAATTGTAGGGGATCAGGGCGAGACCCAGTACTTC. It translates to CSAPIVGDQGETQYF.

This clonotype turned up a few times. The chain combines TRBV9 with TRBJ1-1, with TRBD1 matching over 7 bases. This CDR3 region has 16 residues. The V gene end was trimmed by 4 bases and the J gene end by 1 base; junction bases not matched to a gene: 10. CDR1 and CDR2 from the germline V gene are SGDLS and YYNGEE. CDR3 nucleotide sequence: TGTGCCAGCAGCCCCAATCAGGACAGGCCGAACACTGAAGCTTTCTTT. Its protein product is CASSPNQDRPNTEAFF.

The chain combines TRBV27 with TRBJ2-7, with TRBD2 matching 12 bases. Germline V gives CDR1 MNHEY, CDR2 SMNVEV (reference sequence). This CDR3 contains 14 residues. The V and J ends lost 9 bases and 2 bases, in that order; junction bases with no gene match: 5. The CDR3 DNA follows: TGTGCCAGTAGGACTAGCGGGAACACCTACGAGCAGTACTTC. Protein product: CASRTSGNTYEQYF.

Relative to its sample, this clonotype is medium-sized. The chain uses TRBV7-6 and TRBJ2-7; D is ambiguous. CDR1 is SGHVS, CDR2 FNYEAQ, per germline. Trimming cost V 3 bases and J 0 bases, with 6 bases left between them. This CDR3 has 13 residues. In nucleotides, the CDR3 is TGTGCCAGCAGCTTCGAAATCTCCTACGAGCAGTACTTC. Protein sequence: CASSFEISYEQYF.

This clonotype was recorded at least ten times. This sequence joins TRBV5-8 and TRBJ2-1; weak D call: TRBD1 (5 bases). This CDR3 region has 14 residues. Germline CDR1 reads SGHTS; CDR2 reads YDEGEE. Deletions cut 2 bases from V and 6 bases from J, with 12 bases between. In nucleotides, the CDR3 is TGTGCCAGCAGCTTTTCCGACAGTGCCAATGAGCAGTTCTTC. It encodes CASSFSDSANEQFF.

This chain uses TRBV25-1 with TRBJ2-1, with 8 bases that match TRBD2. Germline-derived CDR1 and CDR2 are MGHDK and SYGVNS. Losses at the gene ends were 7 bases for V and 12 bases for J; bases not matched to a gene: 11. The CDR3 has 13 amino acids. The CDR3 reads CASIAGPTDTQFF. Written as DNA, the CDR3 is TGTGCCAGCATAGCGGGACCGACAGATACGCAGTTCTTC.

This chain joins TRBV2 and TRBJ2-1, with D possibly matching TRBD2 (6 bases). Trimming pared 9 bases from V and 5 bases from J, leaving 17 bases between. CDR1 SNHLY and CDR2 FYNNEI come from the germline V gene. The CDR3 runs 14 residues. The CDR3 DNA reads TGTGCCAGTGTGGAACGGGAGAGCAACAATGAGCAGTTCTTC. It translates to CASVERESNNEQFF.

The table lists this clonotype with a count of one. The chain combines TRBV5-1 with TRBJ2-7, with D hard to call. V was pared by 7 bases and J by 5 bases, with 13 bases between. CDR1 is SGHRS and CDR2 is YFSETQ in the germline V gene. There are 12 residues in the CDR3. The CDR3 DNA follows: TGCGCCAGCGCACCGACGGGCCACGAGCAGTACTTC. Protein: CASAPTGHEQYF. Full variable domain (missing parts from reference TRBV5-1 and TRBJ2-7): KAGVTQTPRYLIKTRGQQVTLSCSPISGHRSVSWYQQTPGQGLQFLFEYFSETQRNKGNFPGRFSGRQFSNSRSEMNVSTLELGDSALYLCASAPTGHEQYFGPGTRLTVT.

V gene TRBV2 combines with J gene TRBJ2-1; perhaps TRBD2 as D (5 bases). Germline V lookup: CDR1 SNHLY, CDR2 FYNNEI. Trimming left V 7 bases short and J 8 bases short, with 21 bases between. There are 15 residues in the CDR3. The CDR3 sequence is CASTEWSSWLDEQFF. In nucleotides, the CDR3 is TGTGCCAGCACGGAATGGTCTAGCTGGCTCGATGAGCAGTTCTTC.

On this clonotype itself: The conserved final phenylalanine or tryptophan is absent from the CDR3, which likely points to a read error. The rearrangement links TRBV27 to TRBJ2-1; D assignment may be TRBD1 or TRBD2 (5 bases each). Germline loops: CDR1 MNHEY, CDR2 SMNVEV (reference sequence). V shed 6 bases and J shed 6 bases, with 18 bases lying between them. This CDR3 has 15 amino acids. The DNA for the CDR3 is TGTGCCAGCAGGAGACTACCCTGGGGCTCCAATGAGCAGTTCCTC. This codes for CASRRLPWGSNEQFL.

The chain combines TRBV2 with TRBJ2-6; 8 bases fit TRBD2. The CDR3 runs 15 residues. CDR1 and CDR2 from the germline V gene are SNHLY and FYNNEI. V gave up 7 bases and J gave up 2 bases; unmatched junction bases: 4. The CDR3 loop reads CASKQRETGANVLTF. CDR3 nucleotide sequence: TGTGCCAGCAAACAGCGGGAGACTGGGGCCAACGTCCTGACTTTC. Together with reference TRBV2 and TRBJ2-6, the CDR3 gives the full variable domain: EPEVTQTPSHQVTQMGQEVILRCVPISNHLYFYWYRQILGQKVEFLVSFYNNEISEKSEIFDDQFSVERPDGSNFTLKIRSTKLEDSAMYFCASKQRETGANVLTFGAGSRLTVL.

This clonotype was counted ten times or more. The J gene is TRBJ1-2, the V gene TRBV2; maybe TRBD1 (6 bases). CDR1 is SNHLY, CDR2 FYNNEI, per germline. V lost 6 bases, J lost 2 bases, and 13 bases lay in between. The CDR3 contains 14 residues. The CDR3 loop reads CASRYRVMNYGYTF. The CDR3 DNA reads TGTGCCAGCAGATACAGGGTTATGAACTATGGCTACACCTTC.

This chain joins TRBV2 and TRBJ1-1, with D unclear. There are 13 residues in the CDR3. Germline CDR1 reads SNHLY; CDR2 reads FYNNEI. Trimming took off 6 bases at V and 3 bases at J, with 11 bases between the two ends. CDR3 nucleotides: TGTGCCAGCAGAAGGCGCGAGTACACTGAAGCTTTCTTT. Its protein is CASRRREYTEAFF.

In regard to this clonotype: Since no conserved phenylalanine or tryptophan closes the CDR3, a read error is the likely cause. Because the CDR3's place on the DNA is in doubt, the DNA is left out and the CDR3 is given as listed by TCRdb. The J gene is TRBJ1-3, the V gene TRBV25-1; the table assigns TRBD1, which was not confirmed against the DNA. Germline CDR1 reads MGHDK; CDR2 reads SYGVNS. The CDR3 length is 11 residues, termini included. CDR3 loop: CASSELGQVRT.

This chain uses TRBV6-2 or TRBV6-3 with TRBJ1-4; 7 bases line up with TRBD1. This CDR3 contains 13 residues. J lost 10 bases, V lost 6 bases, and 8 bases had no gene match. Germline assignment: CDR1 MNHEY and CDR2 SVGEGT. CDR3: CASRSDRDGKLFF. CDR3 nucleotides: TGTGCCAGCAGATCCGACAGGGATGGAAAACTGTTTTTT.

The table lists this clonotype with a few counts. The genes are TRBV12-3 or TRBV12-4 and TRBJ2-7, with TRBD2 matching 12 bases. The CDR3 contains 15 residues. The trim removed 5 bases at V and 3 bases at J, leaving 5 bases unmatched. The CDR3 loop is CASSGGLAGHYEQYF. CDR3 in DNA: TGTGCCAGCAGTGGAGGACTAGCGGGACACTACGAGCAGTACTTC.